This T cell receptor (beta chain) appears in the sequencing data of a study of blood T cells in healthy people across ages. Study-wide results and limits: Strong correlation was found linking TCR beta diversity to naive T cell percentage.

Each donor was a healthy Caucasian individual from Russia, aged about 6 to 90. The total RNA that was extracted per sample amounted to at least 5.5 micrograms. Alongside a J-beta primer mix, a sample-barcoded 5' primer served in a second PCR lasting roughly 6 to 11 cycles. All cDNA molecules were each tagged by a template-switch adaptor with 12 random nucleotides. From the 5' RACE reads, TCRdb called clonotypes with MiXCR, one entry per CDR3 protein. The table records around 1,800,000 distinct CDR3 sequences, roughly two fifths of them present only once. V lost 0 bases and J 6 bases, leaving 11 bases between the germline ends. The germline gives CDR1 KGHSH, CDR2 LQKENI. The CDR3 runs to 14 residues. Comments on this clonotype: Its antigen is unknown.

The chain uses TRBV18 and TRBJ1-2, with no clear D. The sequence was obtained from a human donor in good health. The sample comprised blood. The DNA for the CDR3 is TGTGCCAGCTCACCACCGTCCAGGCGTGATGGCTACACCTTC. It translates to CASSPPSRRDGYTF.